This T cell receptor (beta chain) originates from a study of human T cells and chemical hapten exposure. Study-wide context: There were weekly diphenylcyclopropenone doses to the scalp for patients throughout the approximately 25-week study. How much TCR each sample yielded varied, mostly because pooled library volumes differed slightly.

Time point specified: patch test 1, 2 weeks after DPC sensitization. The sample's treatment: therapeutic diphenylcyclopropenone sensitization with weekly scalp DPC. In every case, blood was obtained before the patch test was applied. The length of the CDR3 is 17 residues. Germline assignment: CDR1 SGHDT and CDR2 YYEEEE. The ends lost 0 bases at V and 3 bases at J; junction bases unmatched: 10. TCRdb used MiXCR to reprocess the RACE reads, holding one entry per CDR3 protein. The profile shows 370,000 or so distinct CDR3 sequences, around 5% of them singletons. Study-level results: Large CDR3 similarity clusters arose significantly more often from expanded TCRs than from controls.

This clonotype occurred many times. Its matching antigen is unknown. The chain links TRBV5-6 to TRBJ2-7; 9 positions match TRBD1. The sequencing used whole blood, collected in connection with sensitization to the hapten diphenylcyclopropenone (DPC). The clonotype was recovered from a woman between 50 and 59 years old with alopecia areata. Some clones in this sample may be carry-over from other donors' samples. CDR3 protein: CASSLGAGQGYFYEQYF. DNA for the CDR3: TGTGCCAGCAGCTTGGGAGCGGGACAGGGCTACTTCTACGAGCAGTACTTC.